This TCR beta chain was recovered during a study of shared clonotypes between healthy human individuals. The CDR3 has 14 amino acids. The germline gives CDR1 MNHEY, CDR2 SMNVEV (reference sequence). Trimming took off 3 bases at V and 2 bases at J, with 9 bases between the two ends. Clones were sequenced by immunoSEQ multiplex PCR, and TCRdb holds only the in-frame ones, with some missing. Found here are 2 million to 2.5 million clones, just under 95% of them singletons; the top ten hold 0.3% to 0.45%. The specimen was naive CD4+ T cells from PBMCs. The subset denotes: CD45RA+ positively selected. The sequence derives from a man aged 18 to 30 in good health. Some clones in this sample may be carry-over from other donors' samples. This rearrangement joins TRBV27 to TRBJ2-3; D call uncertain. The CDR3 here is CASSLGRHTDTQYF. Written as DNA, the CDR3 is TGTGCCAGCAGTTTGGGTAGACACACAGATACGCAGTATTTT.